These 17 T cell receptor beta chains originate from one sample sequenced in a study of glioma-infiltrating T cells after dendritic cell vaccination (dated by TCRdb to the mid-2010s). Library prep was done by the immunoSEQ multiplex PCR assay. TCRdb provides this immuneACCESS table in a form limited to in-frame rearrangements. Some clones are lacking; in checked studies, under half of them reflect an unresolved V gene, and why the rest are absent is not known. This sample holds roughly 100,000 clones; more than 80% were observed only once. The ten largest clones capture approximately 12% of the sample. The material sequenced was blood, taken before dendritic cell vaccination. These receptors were taken from a human donor with glioblastoma.

V gene TRBV4-3 combines with J gene TRBJ1-1; no reliable D call. Germline CDR1 is LGHNA and CDR2 is YSLEER. Trimming took 1 base from V and 4 from J, leaving 10 bases between them. The CDR3 runs 14 residues. The CDR3 DNA reads TGCGCCAGCAGCCAAGCAGGCCGTGGCACTGAAGCTTTCTTT. It is translated as CASSQAGRGTEAFF.

This clone was seen once. The chain couples TRBV6-5 to TRBJ2-5; tentative D call: TRBD1 (6 bases). Trimming took off 6 bases at V and 1 base at J, with 6 bases between the two ends. The CDR3 sequence is 12 residues long. Germline CDR1 and CDR2: MNHEY and SVGAGI. CDR3 sequence (DNA): TGTGCCAGCAGGGGGGCCCAAGAGACCCAGTACTTC. Translating gives CASRGAQETQYF.

This clone was counted only a few times. This may be a read error: a much more frequent sequence differs by one nucleotide. This chain uses TRBV4-2 with TRBJ1-2, with D unresolved. The length of the CDR3 is 17 residues. Germline V lookup: CDR1 LGHNA, CDR2 YNFKEQ. V was cut by 5 bases and J by 2 bases, with 21 bases left in between. In DNA, the CDR3 is TGTGCCAGCAGCGAAAGATCGCACGTCGAGGGAAACTATGGCTACACCTTC. Amino acids: CASSERSHVEGNYGYTF.

This clone was seen a handful of times. V gene TRBV18 combines with J gene TRBJ2-3; D unclear. The V gene lost 4 bases and the J gene lost 2 bases, with 19 bases spanning the gap. The CDR3 consists of 17 residues. The germline CDR1 and CDR2 sequences are KGHSH and LQKENI. The CDR3 loop reads CASSLELQAGSTDTQYF. CDR3 nucleotide sequence: TGTGCCAGCTCACTAGAGCTCCAGGCCGGTTCCACAGATACGCAGTATTTT.

J is TRBJ2-3 and V is TRBV9; 12 bases match TRBD1. This CDR3 has 16 amino acids. Germline V gene data show CDR1 as SGDLS and CDR2 as YYNGEE. The junction had 3 bases not matched to a gene; V was cut back by 0 bases and J by 4 bases. CDR3 sequence reads: CASSVEGQGAADTQYF. In DNA, the CDR3 is TGTGCCAGCAGCGTAGAGGGACAGGGGGCAGCAGATACGCAGTATTTT.

The J gene is TRBJ2-5, the V gene TRBV7-2; D is uncertain. V lost 6 bases to trimming and J lost 4 bases, with 18 bases between them. The CDR3 contains 15 residues. Looked up from germline, CDR1 is SGHTA and CDR2 is FQGNSA. The DNA for the CDR3 is TGTGCCAGCAGTCGTACCTTTTTGCCGCGAGAGACCCAGTACTTC. This translates into CASSRTFLPRETQYF. Looking up the rest from reference TRBV7-2 and TRBJ2-5 gives the full variable domain: GAGVSQSPSNKVTEKGKDVELRCDPISGHTALYWYRQSLGQGLEFLIYFQGNSAPDKSGLPSDRFSAERTGGSVSTLTIQRTQQEDSAVYLCASSRTFLPRETQYFGPGTRLLVL.

The V gene is TRBV5-1, the J gene TRBJ2-7; no definite D call. The ends were cut back, 0 bases at V and 0 bases at J, with 7 bases in the middle. This CDR3 comprises 14 residues. Germline V gives CDR1 SGHRS, CDR2 YFSETQ. The CDR3 reads CASSLAVNSYEQYF. The CDR3 coding sequence is TGCGCCAGCAGCTTGGCGGTAAACTCCTACGAGCAGTACTTC. The entire variable domain, with the rest obtained from reference TRBV5-1 and TRBJ2-7, is as follows: KAGVTQTPRYLIKTRGQQVTLSCSPISGHRSVSWYQQTPGQGLQFLFEYFSETQRNKGNFPGRFSGRQFSNSRSEMNVSTLELGDSALYLCASSLAVNSYEQYFGPGTRLTVT.

The chain recombines TRBV25-1 with TRBJ2-3, with 8 bases aligning to TRBD2. CDR1 and CDR2 from the germline V gene are MGHDK and SYGVNS. V lost 2 bases, J lost 5 bases, and 9 bases stayed unmatched. The CDR3 extends over 16 amino acids. CDR3 nucleotide sequence: TGTGCCAGCAGTGAACCTTCGGGGGGGCCGGGAGATACGCAGTATTTT. This encodes CASSEPSGGPGDTQYF.

The CDR3 bases are TGTGCCAGCAGCCATAGACAGATTAGCACAGATACGCAGTATTTT. This codes for CASSHRQISTDTQYF. V is TRBV11-2 and J is TRBJ2-3; possibly TRBD1 for D (5 bases). This CDR3 is built from 15 residues. Between the trimmed V and J ends, which lost 5 bases and 0 bases, there was a span of 12 bases. Germline V gene sequence: CDR1 SGHAT, CDR2 FQNNGV.

The chain uses TRBV27 and TRBJ1-1; 10 positions match TRBD1. The CDR3 loop spans 17 amino acids. The J segment lost 5 bases and the V segment lost 5 bases, leaving 14 bases of the junction unmatched. The germline V gene has CDR1 MNHEY and CDR2 SMNVEV (reference sequence). The CDR3 DNA is TGTGCCAGCAGTCCTATGGAGGGACAGGGGTTAGCGACTGAAGCTTTCTTT. It is translated as CASSPMEGQGLATEAFF.

J is TRBJ2-3 and V is TRBV19, with TRBD1 as a possible D gene (5 bases). Germline CDR1 reads LNHDA; CDR2 reads SQIVND (reference sequence). CDR3 length equals 13 residues. The ends were cut back, 5 bases at V and 8 bases at J, with 14 bases in the middle. Here the CDR3 reads CASSAPWQGTQYF. CDR3 coding DNA: TGTGCCAGTAGTGCCCCATGGCAGGGTACGCAGTATTTT. Full variable domain (remainder filled in from reference TRBV19 and TRBJ2-3): DGGITQSPKYLFRKEGQNVTLSCEQNLNHDAMYWYRQDPGQGLRLIYYSQIVNDFQKGDIAEGYSVSREKKESFPLTVTSAQKNPTAFYLCASSAPWQGTQYFGPGTRLTVL.

The CDR3 DNA is TGCGCCAGCAGCTTAGTATCTTTAGGGGCGTCGGGAAACACCATATATTTT. As protein: CASSLVSLGASGNTIYF. The J gene is TRBJ1-3, the V gene TRBV5-1; D is perhaps TRBD1 (5 bases). In germline, CDR1 is SGHRS, CDR2 YFSETQ. The CDR3 spans 17 residues. Between the trimmed V and J ends, which lost 2 bases and 4 bases, there was a span of 19 bases.

The chain recombines TRBV2 with TRBJ2-7, with 7 bases that match TRBD1. V shed 1 base and J 3 bases; nucleotides not matched to a gene: 3. The germline V gene has CDR1 SNHLY and CDR2 FYNNEI. The CDR3 consists of 14 residues. This CDR3 reads CASSEGYRGYEQYF. The CDR3 DNA follows: TGTGCCAGCAGTGAAGGGTACAGGGGCTACGAGCAGTACTTC. The complete variable domain, with remaining parts taken from reference TRBV2 and TRBJ2-7, reads EPEVTQTPSHQVTQMGQEVILRCVPISNHLYFYWYRQILGQKVEFLVSFYNNEISEKSEIFDDQFSVERPDGSNFTLKIRSTKLEDSAMYFCASSEGYRGYEQYFGPGTRLTVT.

In its sample, this clone was seen a few times. The V and J genes are TRBV5-4 and TRBJ2-6; the D gene is possibly TRBD2 (5 bases). Trimming removed 0 bases from V and 2 bases from J, with 9 bases in between. Germline lookup yields CDR1 SGHNT and CDR2 YYREEE (reference sequence). The length of the CDR3 is 16 residues. In DNA form, the CDR3 reads TGTGCCAGCAGCTTGGTTTCCGGGGCTGGGGCCAACGTCCTGACTTTC. It encodes CASSLVSGAGANVLTF.

CDR3 region: CASSYDRAAGELFF. The CDR3 coding sequence is TGTGCCAGCAGTTATGACAGGGCGGCCGGGGAGCTGTTTTTT. This chain uses TRBV6-1 with TRBJ2-2, with 7 bases that match TRBD1. Germline V gene sequence: CDR1 MNHNS, CDR2 SASEGT. There are 14 residues in the CDR3. Trimming at V came to 5 bases and at J to 6 bases, leaving 6 bases not matched to a gene.

The chain combines TRBV5-1 with TRBJ1-1; 11 bases line up with TRBD1. Germline V gene data show CDR1 as SGHRS and CDR2 as YFSETQ. V was clipped by 4 bases and J by 6 bases; unmatched bases: 8. The CDR3 is made up of 15 amino acids. CDR3 sequence reads: CASSRSGQGASEAFF. CDR3 DNA: TGCGCCAGCAGCAGATCCGGACAGGGGGCGTCTGAAGCTTTCTTT.

The chain couples TRBV4-2 to TRBJ2-1; TRBD2 aligns across 12 bases. The V and J ends lost 1 base and 8 bases, in that order; junction bases with no gene match: 12. CDR3 length: 18 residues. Germline V gene lookup returns CDR1 LGHNA and CDR2 YNFKEQ. The CDR3 coding sequence is TGTGCCAGCAGCCAAGTATCGAGTCTAGCGGGGGGGCTGGATGAGCAGTTCTTC. It is translated as CASSQVSSLAGGLDEQFF.